This is a list of T cell receptor beta chains from one sample in a study of cytomegalovirus exposure and HLA in healthy donors. The data were produced by immunoSEQ multiplex PCR, yet TCRdb's version contains in-frame clones alone and is incomplete. This table holds some 50,000 clones, 94% found once. The sequenced sample consisted of PBMCs. These TCRs come from a woman between 18 and 29 years old in good health and CMV-seropositive. Both conserved end residues are part of each CDR3. Each record gives: CDR3 protein, CDR3 DNA, V gene, D gene, J gene, clone size. D genes are given only for firm matches. The size field is filled for only some rows; it gives once, few, many or a size class.

CDR3aa: CASSPPPGQGPYEQYF
CDR3nt: TGTGCCAGCAGCCCACCTCCGGGACAGGGACCCTACGAGCAGTACTTC
v_gene: TRBV5-4
d_gene: TRBD1
j_gene: TRBJ2-7
abundance: NA

CDR3aa: CASSFTGVETQYF
CDR3nt: TGCGCCAGCAGCTTTACAGGGGTAGAGACCCAGTACTTC
v_gene: TRBV5-1
d_gene: TRBD1
j_gene: TRBJ2-5
abundance: NA

CDR3aa: CASSSPFSVNNEQFF
CDR3nt: TGTGCCAGCAGCTCTCCGTTTAGCGTGAATAATGAGCAGTTCTTC
v_gene: TRBV5-5
d_gene: NA
j_gene: TRBJ2-1
abundance: NA

CDR3aa: CASSYGGETDTQYF
CDR3nt: TGTGCCAGCAGTTACGGGGGGGAGACAGATACGCAGTATTTT
v_gene: TRBV6-6
d_gene: TRBD2
j_gene: TRBJ2-3
abundance: NA

CDR3aa: CASSQESGTGRVYGETQYF
CDR3nt: TGCGCCAGCAGCCAAGAATCAGGGACAGGGCGGGTGTACGGAGAGACCCAGTACTTC
v_gene: TRBV4-1
d_gene: TRBD1
j_gene: TRBJ2-5
abundance: NA

CDR3aa: CASSLAGGPYEQYF
CDR3nt: TGTGCCAGCAGCTTAGCGGGAGGGCCCTACGAGCAGTACTTC
v_gene: TRBV11-3
d_gene: TRBD2
j_gene: TRBJ2-7
abundance: NA

CDR3aa: CASSAGTSGSEQFF
CDR3nt: TGTGCCAGCAGTGCGGGGACTAGCGGGAGTGAGCAGTTCTTC
v_gene: TRBV6-4
d_gene: TRBD2
j_gene: TRBJ2-1
abundance: NA

CDR3aa: CASSSSGPYEQYF
CDR3nt: TGTGCCAGCAGCTCAAGCGGGCCCTACGAGCAGTACTTC
v_gene: TRBV7-2
d_gene: NA
j_gene: TRBJ2-7
abundance: NA

CDR3aa: CASSYLGTSGDTQYF
CDR3nt: TGTGCCAGCAGTTACCTTGGGACTAGCGGCGATACGCAGTATTTT
v_gene: TRBV6-6
d_gene: TRBD2
j_gene: TRBJ2-3
abundance: once

CDR3aa: CASSVAGKTYEQYF
CDR3nt: TGTGCCAGCAGCGTTGCCGGGAAGACCTACGAGCAGTACTTC
v_gene: TRBV9
d_gene: NA
j_gene: TRBJ2-7
abundance: NA

CDR3aa: CASSYSGTGYEQYF
CDR3nt: TGTGCCAGCAGTTACTCTGGGACTGGCTACGAGCAGTACTTC
v_gene: TRBV6-5
d_gene: NA
j_gene: TRBJ2-7
abundance: NA

CDR3aa: CASSPSRDSATPLHF
CDR3nt: TGTGCCAGCTCACCTTCCCGGGACTCTGCCACACCCCTCCACTTT
v_gene: TRBV18
d_gene: NA
j_gene: TRBJ1-6
abundance: few

CDR3aa: CASSLPIRTVSPARSSYEQYF
CDR3nt: TGTGCCAGCAGTTTACCCATACGAACGGTTTCTCCCGCTAGATCGTCCTACGAGCAGTACTTC
v_gene: TRBV27
d_gene: NA
j_gene: TRBJ2-7
abundance: NA

CDR3aa: CASSLGQALSNQPQHF
CDR3nt: TGTGCCAGCAGCTTAGGTCAGGCGCTTAGCAATCAGCCCCAGCATTTT
v_gene: TRBV7-9
d_gene: NA
j_gene: TRBJ1-5
abundance: NA

CDR3aa: CASSTDGGFQETQYF
CDR3nt: TGTGCCAGCAGCACAGACGGGGGGTTCCAAGAGACCCAGTACTTC
v_gene: TRBV7-6
d_gene: TRBD2
j_gene: TRBJ2-5
abundance: NA

CDR3aa: CASSLITSGSDEQFF
CDR3nt: TGTGCCAGCAGCTTAATCACTAGCGGGAGTGATGAGCAGTTCTTC
v_gene: TRBV7-2
d_gene: TRBD2
j_gene: TRBJ2-1
abundance: NA

CDR3aa: CASSEMGRGAQPQHF
CDR3nt: TGTGCCAGCAGTGAAATGGGTAGGGGTGCTCAGCCCCAGCATTTT
v_gene: TRBV6-1
d_gene: NA
j_gene: TRBJ1-5
abundance: once

CDR3aa: CASSHGTDTYTGELFF
CDR3nt: TGTGCCAGCAGTCATGGGACAGATACTTACACCGGGGAGCTGTTTTTT
v_gene: TRBV28
d_gene: TRBD1
j_gene: TRBJ2-2
abundance: NA

CDR3aa: CASSEEAGLAVNEQFF
CDR3nt: TGTGCCAGCAGCGAAGAGGCGGGACTAGCGGTTAATGAGCAGTTCTTC
v_gene: TRBV28
d_gene: TRBD2
j_gene: TRBJ2-1
abundance: NA

CDR3aa: CASSRGGERETQYF
CDR3nt: TGTGCCAGCAGTAGAGGGGGGGAGCGGGAGACCCAGTACTTC
v_gene: TRBV6-1
d_gene: NA
j_gene: TRBJ2-5
abundance: NA

CDR3aa: CASSEGALGQPQHF
CDR3nt: TGCGCCAGCAGTGAGGGGGCGCTAGGTCAGCCCCAGCATTTT
v_gene: TRBV10-1
d_gene: NA
j_gene: TRBJ1-5
abundance: NA

CDR3aa: CASSSSGQGPTVSNQPQHF
CDR3nt: TGCGCCAGCAGTAGCTCGGGACAGGGGCCTACGGTGAGCAATCAGCCCCAGCATTTT
v_gene: TRBV23-1
d_gene: TRBD1
j_gene: TRBJ1-5
abundance: NA

CDR3aa: CASSSLQVPLHEKLFF
CDR3nt: TGTGCCAGCAGCTCTCTACAGGTACCTTTGCATGAAAAACTGTTTTTT
v_gene: TRBV7-9
d_gene: NA
j_gene: TRBJ1-4
abundance: NA

CDR3aa: CASSQDLAGNEQFF
CDR3nt: TGCGCCAGCAGCCAAGATCTGGCAGGCAATGAGCAGTTCTTC
v_gene: TRBV4-1
d_gene: NA
j_gene: TRBJ2-1
abundance: NA

CDR3aa: CASSSGTSGRTNTGELFF
CDR3nt: TGTGCCAGCAGCTCGGGGACTAGCGGGCGTACGAACACCGGGGAGCTGTTTTTT
v_gene: TRBV7-2
d_gene: TRBD2
j_gene: TRBJ2-2
abundance: NA

CDR3aa: CASSTLGTSGSTDTQYF
CDR3nt: TGTGCCAGTAGTACCCTAGGGACTAGCGGTAGCACAGATACGCAGTATTTT
v_gene: TRBV19
d_gene: TRBD2
j_gene: TRBJ2-3
abundance: NA

CDR3aa: CASSTPGGNSPLHF
CDR3nt: TGTGCCAGCAGCACCCCGGGGGGTAATTCACCCCTCCACTTT
v_gene: TRBV5-4
d_gene: NA
j_gene: TRBJ1-6
abundance: NA

CDR3aa: CATSRGSLYNEQFF
CDR3nt: TGTGCCACCAGCAGAGGTAGCCTATACAATGAGCAGTTCTTC
v_gene: TRBV15
d_gene: NA
j_gene: TRBJ2-1
abundance: NA

CDR3aa: CASSIRANYEQYF
CDR3nt: TGTGCCAGTAGTATCCGAGCCAACTACGAGCAGTACTTC
v_gene: TRBV19
d_gene: NA
j_gene: TRBJ2-7
abundance: NA

CDR3aa: CASSLQGGRNTGELFF
CDR3nt: TGCGCCAGCAGCCTTCAGGGAGGAAGAAACACCGGGGAGCTGTTTTTT
v_gene: TRBV4-3
d_gene: NA
j_gene: TRBJ2-2
abundance: NA

CDR3aa: CASRTGGAGNTEAFF
CDR3nt: TGCGCCAGTAGAACAGGGGGCGCCGGGAACACTGAAGCTTTCTTT
v_gene: TRBV10-2
d_gene: TRBD1
j_gene: TRBJ1-1
abundance: NA

CDR3aa: CASSTPNQPQHF
CDR3nt: TGTGCCAGCAGCACACCCAATCAGCCCCAGCATTTT
v_gene: TRBV7-2
d_gene: NA
j_gene: TRBJ1-5
abundance: NA

CDR3aa: CASSHCKDRLNTEAFF
CDR3nt: TGCGCCAGCAGTCACTGTAAGGACAGGCTGAACACTGAAGCTTTCTTT
v_gene: TRBV23-1
d_gene: TRBD1
j_gene: TRBJ1-1
abundance: NA

CDR3aa: CASSLLYEQFF
CDR3nt: TGTGCCAGCAGTTTACTCTATGAGCAGTTCTTC
v_gene: TRBV28
d_gene: NA
j_gene: TRBJ2-1
abundance: NA

CDR3aa: CASSGDRASGELFF
CDR3nt: TGTGCCAGCAGTGGGGACAGGGCGTCCGGGGAGCTGTTTTTT
v_gene: TRBV25-1
d_gene: TRBD1
j_gene: TRBJ2-2
abundance: NA

CDR3aa: CASSPRLTGLAGDSPPVDNEQFF
CDR3nt: TGTGCCAGCAGCCCGAGACTGACGGGACTAGCGGGAGATTCTCCCCCAGTGGACAATGAGCAGTTCTTC
v_gene: TRBV9
d_gene: TRBD2
j_gene: TRBJ2-1
abundance: NA

CDR3aa: CASSEPGGGNQPQHF
CDR3nt: TGTGCCAGCAGTGAACCAGGGGGCGGCAATCAGCCCCAGCATTTT
v_gene: TRBV2
d_gene: TRBD1
j_gene: TRBJ1-5
abundance: NA

CDR3aa: CASSRLAGDEQYF
CDR3nt: TGTGCCAGCAGCCGACTAGCGGGAGACGAGCAGTACTTC
v_gene: TRBV2
d_gene: TRBD2
j_gene: TRBJ2-7
abundance: NA

CDR3aa: CASSAYHRETDTQYF
CDR3nt: TGTGCCAGTAGTGCGTATCACCGGGAGACAGATACGCAGTATTTT
v_gene: TRBV19
d_gene: NA
j_gene: TRBJ2-3
abundance: NA

CDR3aa: CASSYQGGFGNTIYF
CDR3nt: TGTGCCAGCAGTTACCAGGGGGGATTCGGAAACACCATATATTTT
v_gene: TRBV27
d_gene: TRBD1
j_gene: TRBJ1-3
abundance: NA

CDR3aa: CASSIQANSNQPQHF
CDR3nt: TGTGCCAGTAGTATCCAGGCGAATAGCAATCAGCCCCAGCATTTT
v_gene: TRBV19
d_gene: NA
j_gene: TRBJ1-5
abundance: NA

CDR3aa: CAWSAGLAGDTDTQYF
CDR3nt: TGTGCCTGGAGTGCAGGACTAGCGGGAGACACAGATACGCAGTATTTT
v_gene: TRBV30
d_gene: TRBD2
j_gene: TRBJ2-3
abundance: NA

CDR3aa: CASSLVGQNYEQYF
CDR3nt: TGTGCCAGCAGCTTAGTGGGACAAAATTACGAGCAGTACTTC
v_gene: TRBV13
d_gene: NA
j_gene: TRBJ2-7
abundance: NA

CDR3aa: CASSLWLAGSYEQYF
CDR3nt: TGTGCCAGCAGTTTATGGCTAGCGGGATCCTACGAGCAGTACTTC
v_gene: TRBV28
d_gene: TRBD2
j_gene: TRBJ2-7
abundance: NA